This T cell receptor (beta chain) was recorded in a study of molecular identifiers for immune sequencing clone quantification. TCRdb reprocessed the PCR reads via MiXCR and lists one record per CDR3 protein. The table lists 85,000 to 90,000 distinct CDR3 sequences, roughly 25% of them singletons. Germline CDR1 and CDR2: MNHEY and SMNVEV (reference sequence). The junction had 5 bases not matched to a gene; V was cut back by 3 bases and J by 0 bases. The CDR3 runs to 17 residues. The rearrangement links TRBV27 to TRBJ2-6; 7 positions match TRBD1. Sequencing input: naive CD8+ T cells from blood, with Jurkat cell RNA spiked in. The subset denotes: FACS-sorted CD8+CD4-CCR7+CD45RA+ naive T cells. The origin of this receptor is a human donor in good health. Some libraries in this study had Jurkat cell RNA spiked in. CDR3 sequence reads: CASSLDRSSSGANVLTF. The CDR3, as DNA: TGTGCCAGCAGTTTGGACAGGTCCTCCTCTGGGGCCAACGTCCTGACTTTC.